One sample yielded the 8 T cell receptor beta chains listed below, sequenced in a study of T cell responses to AZD1222 COVID-19 vaccine. Only in-frame clones appear in the TCRdb table, and some are missing; sequencing was by immunoSEQ multiplex PCR. This table has roughly 180,000 clones, approximately 90% appearing once. Sequenced material: peripheral blood, taken 28 days after the second AZD1222 dose. The source of these receptors is an adult who received the AZD1222 COVID-19 vaccine.

This chain uses TRBV10-3 with TRBJ1-2; D unresolved. The CDR3 spans 14 residues. Germline V gives CDR1 ENHRY, CDR2 SYGVKD. Trimming shortened V by 3 bases and J by 8 bases, and 16 bases separated the two germline ends. The CDR3 DNA reads TGTGCCATCAGTGACCCCGAGGGATCTAGCGGCTACACCTTC. Protein: CAISDPEGSSGYTF.

V usage is TRBV4-3 and J usage is TRBJ1-6, with TRBD1 identical over 8 bases. The junction had 6 bases not matched to a gene; V was cut back by 1 base and J by 10 bases. The CDR3 is made up of 15 amino acids. Looked up from germline, CDR1 is LGHNA and CDR2 is YSLEER. The CDR3 DNA reads TGCGCCAGCAGCCAAGGGACAGGGTTTCGATCACCCCTCCACTTT. This sequence encodes CASSQGTGFRSPLHF.

The chain combines TRBV3-1 (or the pseudogene TRBV3-2) with TRBJ2-7; D not certain. The germline V gene encodes CDR1 LGHDT and CDR2 YNNKEL (reference sequence). Trimming stripped 4 bases from V and 1 base from J, with 5 bases between. This CDR3 spans 12 amino acids. In DNA form, the CDR3 reads TGTGCCAGCAGCCCCCAATCCTACGAGCAGTACTTC. As protein: CASSPQSYEQYF.

The rearrangement joins TRBV2 to TRBJ2-1; 8 bases are a match to TRBD2. In germline, CDR1 is SNHLY, CDR2 FYNNEI. J gave up 8 bases and V 5 bases, and 11 bases lay outside the gene matches. The CDR3 has 15 amino acids. The CDR3 DNA follows: TGTGCCAGCAGTCCACCTAGCGGGCGGTCCCATGAGCAGTTCTTC. Translation gives CASSPPSGRSHEQFF.

The chain carries TRBV13 and TRBJ2-3, with 7 nucleotides matching TRBD2. The CDR3 runs to 15 residues. V trimming: 2 bases; J trimming: 5 bases; junction bases outside the gene matches: 7. The germline CDR1 and CDR2 sequences are PRHDT and FYEKMQ (reference sequence). The CDR3 protein is CASSLRAGTRDTQYF. The CDR3 coding sequence is TGTGCCAGCAGCTTACGAGCGGGAACCAGAGATACGCAGTATTTT.

The V call is TRBV18, the J call TRBJ2-1, with D possibly called TRBD1 or TRBD2 (5 bases each). The CDR3 runs 13 residues. Deletions cut 2 bases from V and 6 bases from J, with 8 bases between. From germline, CDR1 is KGHSH and CDR2 LQKENI. The CDR3 is CASSPGTSNEQFF. The CDR3 nucleotides are TGTGCCAGCTCACCAGGGACGAGCAATGAGCAGTTCTTC.

The rearrangement joins TRBV7-8 to TRBJ1-1, with 9 bases aligning to TRBD1. Trimming cost V 5 bases and J 4 bases; bases outside gene matches: 11. The germline V gene encodes CDR1 SGHVS and CDR2 FQNEAQ. The CDR3 runs 16 residues. This CDR3 reads CASSRTGTGTGTEAFF. The CDR3 DNA follows: TGTGCCAGCAGCCGAACCGGGACAGGGACGGGCACTGAAGCTTTCTTT.

This rearrangement joins TRBV28 to TRBJ1-1; no reliable D call. Germline CDR1 and CDR2: MDHEN and SYDVKM. The germline V and J ends were trimmed by 3 bases and 8 bases, with 10 bases remaining between them. This CDR3 contains 12 residues. CDR3 loop: CASSFRQPEAFF. In nucleotides, the CDR3 is TGTGCCAGCAGTTTCAGGCAGCCGGAAGCTTTCTTT.